A single sample gave rise to the 2 T cell receptor beta chains below, sequenced in a study of shared clonotypes between healthy human individuals. TCRdb's copy holds only in-frame clones and misses some; the assay was immunoSEQ multiplex PCR. This repertoire shows a few million clones, approximately 95% found once; its top ten account for 0.3% to 0.4%. Sequenced material: naive CD4+ T cells from PBMCs. As for subset: CD45RA+ positively selected. The receptors originated from a man aged 18-30 years in good health. Some clones in this sample may be carry-over from other donors' samples.

The V call is TRBV4-1, the J call TRBJ1-5, with 9 nucleotides matching TRBD1. With 4 bases clipped from V and 7 bases from J, the junction kept 2 bases outside the gene matches. Germline V lookup: CDR1 MGHRA, CDR2 YSYEKL. The CDR3 extends over 13 amino acids. This chain's CDR3 is CASSLGQGQPQHF. For the CDR3, the DNA is TGCGCCAGCAGCCTGGGACAGGGCCAGCCCCAGCATTTT.

The chain recombines TRBV7-2 with TRBJ2-7; weak D call: TRBD2 (7 bases). Germline CDR1 reads SGHTA; CDR2 reads FQGNSA. V was pared by 5 bases and J by 2 bases, with 19 bases between. The CDR3 is 16 residues long. CDR3 in DNA: TGTGCCAGCAGCCCCGTGGGGGGGCCAAGCCCCTACGAGCAGTACTTC. This gives the protein CASSPVGGPSPYEQYF.